A single T cell receptor (beta chain) is shown here with its context. Antigen: not known. The data are from a study of shared clonotypes between healthy human individuals. General observations from the study: In four donors, about 5% of naive CD4 clonotypes appeared in common. Naive subsets usually exceeded memory subsets in estimated richness.

Sequencing was performed with immunoSEQ multiplex PCR; in TCRdb, only in-frame clones are kept and a portion is missing. This table has approximately 500,000 clones, 90% to 97% appearing once. CDR1 is MNHNS, CDR2 SASEGT, per germline. The CDR3 loop spans 14 amino acids. Donors, healthy HIV-negative adults, lacked recent acute infections or vaccinations. The sample consisted of naive CD4+ T cells sorted from blood. Indicated subset: CD45RA+ positively selected. V usage is TRBV6-1 and J usage is TRBJ2-5; 7 nucleotides agree with TRBD1. The tail of the sequence fits TRBJ2-7 better, so the J call may be wrong. The sequence was obtained from a woman in her twenties or thirties in good health. The DNA for the CDR3 is TGTGCCAGCAGGGATACAGGGGAGCGCTACGAGCAGTACTTC. Translated: CASRDTGERYEQYF.